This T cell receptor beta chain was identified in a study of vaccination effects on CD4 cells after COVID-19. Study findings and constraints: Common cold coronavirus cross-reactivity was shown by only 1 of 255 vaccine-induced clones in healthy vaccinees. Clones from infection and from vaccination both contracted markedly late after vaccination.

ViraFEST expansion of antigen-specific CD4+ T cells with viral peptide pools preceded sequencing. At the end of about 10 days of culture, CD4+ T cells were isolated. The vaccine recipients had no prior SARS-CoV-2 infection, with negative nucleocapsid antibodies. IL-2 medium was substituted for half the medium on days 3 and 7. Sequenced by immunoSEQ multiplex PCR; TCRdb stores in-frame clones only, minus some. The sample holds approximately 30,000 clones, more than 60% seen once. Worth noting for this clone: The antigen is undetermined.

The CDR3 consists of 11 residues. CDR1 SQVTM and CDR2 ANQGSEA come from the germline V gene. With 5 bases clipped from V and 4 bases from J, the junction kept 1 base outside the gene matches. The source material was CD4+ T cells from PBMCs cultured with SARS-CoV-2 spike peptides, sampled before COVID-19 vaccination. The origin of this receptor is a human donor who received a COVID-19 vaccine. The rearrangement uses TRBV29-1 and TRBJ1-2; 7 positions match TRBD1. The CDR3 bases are TGCAGCGTTCGGGACAGCTATGGCTACACCTTC. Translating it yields CSVRDSYGYTF.